This T cell receptor beta chain originates from a study of shared clonotypes between healthy human individuals. Broader study findings: Exclusively blood specimens were collected; tissue repertoires likely differ.

With respect to this clone: The target antigen is unknown.

Germline trimming cut 0 bases from V and 0 bases from J; bases unmatched to any gene: 12. From germline, CDR1 is SGHAT and CDR2 FQNNGV. This CDR3 comprises 20 residues. Profiling relied on immunoSEQ multiplex PCR, and the TCRdb table lists in-frame clones only, not all of them. The sample includes about 500,000 clones, approximately 80% seen only once; the top ten take around 12%. The V gene is TRBV11-2, the J gene TRBJ2-1; 9 nucleotides agree with TRBD2. The TCR originated in a woman between 35 and 50 years old in good health. Some clones in this sample may be carry-over from other donors' samples. Sequenced material: PBMCs. The DNA of the CDR3 is TGTGCCAGCAGCTTAGATTGGTTAGCGGGAGCCGTACGCTCCTACAATGAGCAGTTCTTC. It translates to CASSLDWLAGAVRSYNEQFF.